The 6 T cell receptor beta chains presented below share a single source sample, sequenced in a study of CD8+ T cells in alopecia areata listed by TCRdb under 2018. This specimen's time point label, per the study, means: around 22 weeks on oral tofacitinib. The treatment or condition label, as the study defines it: oral pan-JAK inhibitor, 5-10 mg twice daily. Library preparation used the immunoSEQ multiplex PCR assay. RNA was extracted from all samples and reverse transcribed into cDNA, which served as template for TCR sequencing. The source is immuneACCESS, and TCRdb retained only in-frame sequences with V and J called. Part of the clones is not carried over; for the studies checked, unresolved V genes explain less than half of this, and the remainder is unexplained. Within this sample are 75,000 to 80,000 clones, with around 66% of them counted one time only. In total, the top ten clones hold roughly a quarter of the sample.

Material: CD8+ T cells sorted from blood, obtained at week 24, from a patient treated with tofacitinib. The receptors come from a human donor with alopecia areata.

In this sample, this clone turned up a few times. This rearrangement joins TRBV28 to TRBJ2-7; D unresolved. The germline CDR1 and CDR2 sequences are MDHEN and SYDVKM. Trimming took 4 bases from V and 0 from J, leaving 13 bases between them. There are 15 residues in the CDR3. CDR3 protein: CASSWWQATSYEQYF. The CDR3 bases are TGTGCCAGCAGTTGGTGGCAGGCGACCTCCTACGAGCAGTACTTC.

The chain joins TRBV6-5 to TRBJ2-3, with D perhaps TRBD1 (6 bases). The CDR3 length is 16 residues. Trimming pared 1 base from V and 2 bases from J, leaving 13 bases between. Germline V CDR1 and CDR2: MNHEY, SVGAGI. The DNA for the CDR3 is TGTGCCAGCAGTTACTTGGGACACCTATACACAGATACGCAGTATTTT. This translates into CASSYLGHLYTDTQYF.

The V gene is TRBV5-1, the J gene TRBJ1-5; the D gene is possibly TRBD1 (6 bases). Trimming took 4 bases from V and 3 from J, leaving 11 bases between them. This CDR3 has 14 amino acids. In germline, CDR1 is SGHRS, CDR2 YFSETQ. The CDR3 DNA reads TGCGCCAGCAGCCCCGGACAGATCAATCAGCCCCAGCATTTT. This sequence encodes CASSPGQINQPQHF.

J is TRBJ2-1 and V is TRBV5-1; the D is unclear. The CDR3 is 16 amino acids. The germline CDR1 and CDR2 sequences are SGHRS and YFSETQ. The ends were cut back, 0 bases at V and 2 bases at J, with 12 bases in the middle. In DNA form, the CDR3 reads TGCGCCAGCAGCTTGGGAGGACCGCAAGCCTACAATGAGCAGTTCTTC. Its translation: CASSLGGPQAYNEQFF.

In this sample, this clone turned up a few times. This sequence joins TRBV10-3 and TRBJ2-1; 9 bases are shared with TRBD2. The CDR3 totals 17 residues. Germline V gene sequence: CDR1 ENHRY, CDR2 SYGVKD. V lost 0 bases to trimming and J lost 7 bases; unmatched junction nucleotides: 10. This CDR3 is CAISESGVAGVGNEQFF. The CDR3 DNA reads as TGTGCCATCAGTGAGTCTGGGGTAGCGGGAGTGGGTAATGAGCAGTTCTTC.

V gene TRBV15 combines with J gene TRBJ2-7; 9 bases map to TRBD1. The CDR3 runs 19 residues. Germline V gives CDR1 LNHNV, CDR2 YYDKDF (reference sequence). Trimming removed 0 bases from V and 7 bases from J; junction bases left unmatched: 19. The CDR3 DNA is TGTGCCACCAGCAGAGAAGAAGTAATCTGGGACAGGGCCTTTGGAGAGCAGTACTTC. It specifies CATSREEVIWDRAFGEQYF.